These 26 T cell receptor beta chains came from one sample sequenced in a study of blood T cell repertoires in COVID-19. Measured with immunoSEQ multiplex PCR; TCRdb has only the in-frame clones, and not every one. The sample carries some 390,000 clones, 85% to 90% recorded once. The sequenced sample consisted of peripheral blood. The receptor set was obtained from a human donor in a cohort sampled during active COVID-19.

This clone was seen once. The chain combines TRBV6-6 with TRBJ2-1; the D is unclear. Germline loops: CDR1 MNHNY, CDR2 SVGAGI (reference sequence). V was cut by 6 bases and J by 0 bases, with 9 bases left in between. The CDR3 totals 14 residues. The CDR3 DNA sequence: TGTGCCAGCAGACCCCTGAGCTCCTACAATGAGCAGTTCTTC. Translation: CASRPLSSYNEQFF.

This rearrangement joins TRBV6-1 to TRBJ1-6; D gene ambiguous. CDR1 is MNHNS and CDR2 is SASEGT in the germline V gene. The germline V and J ends were trimmed by 2 bases and 5 bases, with 7 bases remaining between them. The CDR3 extends over 14 amino acids. The CDR3 reads CASSESGDNSPLHF. CDR3 DNA: TGTGCCAGCAGTGAATCCGGTGATAATTCACCCCTCCACTTT.

Details on this clone: Other nucleotide sequences from this sample produce the same CDR3. The chain couples TRBV18 to TRBJ1-2; 9 bases line up with TRBD1. CDR3 length equals 14 residues. With V trimmed by 3 bases and J by 2 bases, 1 base remained unmatched. Germline-derived CDR1 and CDR2 are KGHSH and LQKENI. DNA of the CDR3: TGTGCCAGCTCACCCGGGACAGGGAACTATGGCTACACCTTC. It yields the protein CASSPGTGNYGYTF.

V gene TRBV4-2 combines with J gene TRBJ2-3; a possible D gene is TRBD1 (8 bases). CDR3 length: 18 residues. V lost 0 bases and J 4 bases, leaving 20 bases between the germline ends. Germline V gives CDR1 LGHNA, CDR2 YNFKEQ. The CDR3 here is CASSQEGRGQVESDTQYF. CDR3 bases: TGTGCCAGCAGCCAAGAGGGGAGGGGACAGGTTGAATCAGATACGCAGTATTTT.

This chain connects TRBV6-1 to TRBJ1-6; the D is unclear. This CDR3 has 14 residues. Germline V lookup: CDR1 MNHNS, CDR2 SASEGT. Trimming removed 3 bases from V and 1 base from J, with 4 bases in between. For the CDR3, the DNA is TGTGCCAGCAGTGAGAGATCCTATAATTCACCCCTCCACTTT. Amino acids: CASSERSYNSPLHF.

This clone was seen only once. The chain joins TRBV3-1 (or the pseudogene TRBV3-2) to TRBJ2-2; D unresolved. This CDR3 is 14 amino acids long. Germline V gene data show CDR1 as LGHDT and CDR2 as YNNKEL (reference sequence). With 3 bases removed from V and 1 base from J, the gap between germline ends came to 6 bases. Here the CDR3 reads CASSQGQNTGELFF. The CDR3 DNA follows: TGTGCCAGCAGCCAGGGCCAGAACACCGGGGAGCTGTTTTTT.

The rearrangement joins TRBV7-2 to TRBJ2-3; TRBD2 agrees at 11 bases. With 2 bases clipped from V and 6 bases from J, the junction kept 10 bases outside the gene matches. CDR3 size: 17 residues. Per the germline V gene, CDR1 is SGHTA and CDR2 is FQGNSA. The DNA for the CDR3 is TGTGCCAGCAGCTTACCCCCACTAGCGGGAGTCCCCGATACGCAGTATTTT. Its protein is CASSLPPLAGVPDTQYF.

The rearrangement links TRBV28 to TRBJ1-6; 8 bases are shared with TRBD1. J lost 5 bases, V lost 6 bases, and 9 bases had no gene match. Germline values: CDR1 MDHEN, CDR2 SYDVKM. This CDR3 region has 16 residues. CDR3 DNA sequence: TGTGCCAGCAGGAGACAGGGGAGGAAAGATAATTCACCCCTCCACTTT. Translating it yields CASRRQGRKDNSPLHF.

This clone was seen a single time. DNA for the CDR3: TGTGCCTGGAGTGTACTTGACAGGGACCCCAATGAGCAGTTCTTC. Its protein is CAWSVLDRDPNEQFF. This chain joins TRBV30 and TRBJ2-1; TRBD1 matches at 7 bases. Germline V gene data show CDR1 as GTSNPN and CDR2 as SVGIG (reference sequence). V lost 0 bases to trimming and J lost 6 bases; unmatched junction nucleotides: 8. The CDR3 sequence is 15 residues long.

J is TRBJ2-7 and V is TRBV27, with D perhaps matching TRBD1 (5 bases). Trimming removed 2 bases from V and 1 base from J, with 9 bases in between. Germline CDR1 reads MNHEY; CDR2 reads SMNVEV (reference sequence). The CDR3 totals 14 residues. The CDR3 sequence: CASSLKTDSYEQYF. CDR3 DNA sequence: TGTGCCAGCAGTTTAAAGACAGATTCCTACGAGCAGTACTTC.

The V call is TRBV28, the J call TRBJ2-7; 8 bases line up with TRBD1. The CDR3 runs to 13 residues. The germline V gene encodes CDR1 MDHEN and CDR2 SYDVKM. Trimming cost V 6 bases and J 3 bases; bases outside gene matches: 4. As DNA, the CDR3 is TGTGCCAGCAGCCCGGACAGGGACTACGAGCAGTACTTC. Its protein product is CASSPDRDYEQYF.

The V and J genes are TRBV7-9 and TRBJ1-5; D unresolved. The CDR3 is made up of 13 amino acids. The germline V gene has CDR1 SEHNR and CDR2 FQNEAQ (reference sequence). Between the trimmed V and J ends, which lost 1 base and 6 bases, there was a span of 7 bases. As DNA, the CDR3 is TGTGCCAGCAGCTTAGAAGAGTTTCAGCCCCAGCATTTT. This sequence encodes CASSLEEFQPQHF.

The V and J genes are TRBV19 and TRBJ2-2; TRBD1 matches at 8 bases. CDR3 length equals 15 residues. V lost 4 bases, J lost 7 bases, and 8 bases stayed unmatched. Germline V lookup: CDR1 LNHDA, CDR2 SQIVND (reference sequence). The CDR3 bases are TGTGCCAGTAGTACCGACAGGGGTCATGTCGGGGAGCTGTTTTTT. This sequence encodes CASSTDRGHVGELFF.

V and J are TRBV15 and TRBJ2-1; a weak D match, TRBD2 (6 bases). The CDR3 sequence is 15 residues long. The V gene's germline CDR1 is LNHNV and CDR2 YYDKDF (reference sequence). V lost 0 bases and J 13 bases, leaving 19 bases between the germline ends. For the CDR3, the DNA is TGTGCCACCAGCAGAGATTTATCCAGGGCCGGGGGTCAGTTCTTC. Protein sequence: CATSRDLSRAGGQFF.

The chain is built from TRBV5-4 and TRBJ1-5; D remains ambiguous. Trimming left V 0 bases short and J 5 bases short, with 6 bases between. The CDR3 is 13 residues long. CDR1 and CDR2 from the germline V gene are SGHNT and YYREEE (reference sequence). CDR3 DNA: TGTGCCAGCAGCTTGGAAGCCGATCAGCCCCAGCATTTT. This translates into CASSLEADQPQHF.

V and J are TRBV28 and TRBJ1-4, with no clear D. V lost 6 bases, J lost 5 bases, and 16 bases lay in between. The CDR3 has 15 residues. Germline CDR1 and CDR2: MDHEN and SYDVKM. The CDR3 protein is CASSQGRGLNEKLFF. CDR3 DNA: TGTGCCAGCAGCCAAGGGAGAGGGTTGAATGAAAAACTGTTTTTT.

V usage is TRBV27 and J usage is TRBJ1-5; D might be TRBD1 (6 bases). The V gene lost 3 bases and the J gene lost 7 bases, with 10 bases spanning the gap. The CDR3 spans 13 residues. Germline lookup yields CDR1 MNHEY and CDR2 SMNVEV (reference sequence). The CDR3 nucleotides read TGTGCCAGCAGTTTTCGGGGGGGCCAGCCCCAGCATTTT. This codes for CASSFRGGQPQHF.

The chain is built from TRBV27 and TRBJ2-7; 11 nucleotides align to TRBD2. Trimming at V came to 8 bases and at J to 6 bases, leaving 12 bases not matched to a gene. Germline V gives CDR1 MNHEY, CDR2 SMNVEV (reference sequence). The length of the CDR3 is 15 residues. The CDR3 sequence: CASSTWTSGSGEQYF. CDR3 DNA: TGTGCCAGCTCAACTTGGACTAGCGGGTCGGGCGAGCAGTACTTC.

The chain is built from TRBV5-1 and TRBJ1-1; 9 nucleotides match TRBD1. The junction had 11 bases not matched to a gene; V was cut back by 4 bases and J by 4 bases. Germline CDR1 SGHRS, CDR2 YFSETQ. The CDR3 has 16 residues. The CDR3 bases are TGCGCCAGCAGCGAGGGACAGGGAGGGGGAGGCACTGAAGCTTTCTTT. Protein product: CASSEGQGGGGTEAFF. The full variable domain, rest sourced from reference TRBV5-1 and TRBJ1-1, is KAGVTQTPRYLIKTRGQQVTLSCSPISGHRSVSWYQQTPGQGLQFLFEYFSETQRNKGNFPGRFSGRQFSNSRSEMNVSTLELGDSALYLCASSEGQGGGGTEAFFGQGTRLTVV.

The rearrangement links TRBV18 to TRBJ1-2, with D perhaps matching TRBD1 (6 bases). Trimming cost V 0 bases and J 8 bases, with 10 bases left between them. This CDR3 region has 13 residues. Germline CDR1 and CDR2: KGHSH and LQKENI. In DNA form, the CDR3 reads TGTGCCAGCTCACCACCGCAGGGGCAAGGCTACACCTTC. It encodes CASSPPQGQGYTF.

The genes are TRBV11-3 and TRBJ2-5; the D gene is possibly TRBD1 (6 bases). The germline CDR1 and CDR2 sequences are SGHNT and YENEEA. The CDR3 has 15 amino acids. V was pared by 5 bases and J by 4 bases, with 17 bases between. CDR3 coding DNA: TGTGCCAGCAGCCGGCGGTACAGGGAAGGAGAGACCCAGTACTTC. This encodes CASSRRYREGETQYF.

With regard to this clone: Possible read error: a much larger clone is one base away. The sample contains more than one DNA sequence encoding this CDR3. The chain links TRBV2 to TRBJ1-2; no definite D call. CDR1 is SNHLY, CDR2 FYNNEI, per germline. The CDR3 consists of 14 residues. The CDR3 region is CASTAGFSNYGYTF. CDR3 DNA sequence: TGCGCCAGCACAGCGGGGTTCTCTAACTATGGCTACACCTTC.

This chain joins TRBV7-2 and TRBJ2-2, with D possibly TRBD2 on 7 matching bases. The CDR3 has 19 residues. Germline V lookup: CDR1 SGHTA, CDR2 FQGNSA. The V end lost 4 bases, the J end lost 2 bases, and 23 bases lay between the germline ends. CDR3 amino acids: CASSSRGLQSGANTGELFF. DNA for the CDR3: TGTGCCAGCAGCTCCAGGGGACTACAGAGCGGGGCTAACACCGGGGAGCTGTTTTTT.

The J gene is TRBJ2-3, the V gene TRBV5-1, with TRBD1 identical over 9 bases. With 1 base clipped from V and 3 bases from J, the junction kept 6 bases outside the gene matches. CDR3 length: 16 residues. In germline, CDR1 is SGHRS, CDR2 YFSETQ. CDR3 nucleotide sequence: TGCGCCAGCAGCTTGCTAGCGGACAGGGGAACAGATACGCAGTATTTT. Translation: CASSLLADRGTDTQYF. Full variable domain (missing parts from reference TRBV5-1 and TRBJ2-3): KAGVTQTPRYLIKTRGQQVTLSCSPISGHRSVSWYQQTPGQGLQFLFEYFSETQRNKGNFPGRFSGRQFSNSRSEMNVSTLELGDSALYLCASSLLADRGTDTQYFGPGTRLTVL.

This chain connects TRBV28 to TRBJ1-4, with D possibly being TRBD1 (5 bases). The length of the CDR3 is 16 residues. CDR1 MDHEN and CDR2 SYDVKM come from the germline V gene. The germline V and J ends were trimmed by 5 bases and 1 base, with 14 bases remaining between them. DNA for the CDR3: TGTGCCAGCAGTCCGACGGGGGGGGGAACTAATGAAAAACTGTTTTTT. Translating gives CASSPTGGGTNEKLFF.

J is TRBJ1-5 and V is TRBV18, with TRBD1 matching 9 bases. V was clipped by 3 bases and J by 3 bases; unmatched bases: 3. This CDR3 contains 15 residues. Germline V gene sequence: CDR1 KGHSH, CDR2 LQKENI. The CDR3 DNA sequence: TGTGCCAGCTCACCGGGACAGGGAGACAATCAGCCCCAGCATTTT. It codes for CASSPGQGDNQPQHF. Supplemented by reference TRBV18 and TRBJ1-5, the full variable domain reads NAGVMQNPRHLVRRRGQEARLRCSPMKGHSHVYWYRQLPEEGLKFMVYLQKENIIDESGMPKERFSAEFPKEGPSILRIQQVVRGDSAAYFCASSPGQGDNQPQHFGDGTRLSIL.